Listed here are 7 T cell receptor beta chains from one sample, sequenced in a study of glioma-infiltrating T cells. Amplification of TCR alpha and beta CDR3 regions from RNA used iRepertoire nested multiplex PCR. MiXCR, run by TCRdb on the multiplex PCR reads, gives a single entry per CDR3 protein. Of more than 350,000 distinct CDR3 sequences in the sample, roughly two fifths are singletons; the top ten hold around 12%. The sequenced sample was glioma tissue, nonneoplastic brain tissue, or PBMCs (not recorded which). These receptors originate from a human donor with low-grade glioma or glioblastoma, undergoing nonglioma brain surgery, or in good health (not recorded which).

This clonotype was seen many times. V is TRBV28 and J is TRBJ1-6, with D possibly matching TRBD1 (5 bases). The CDR3 length is 14 residues. Germline V gene lookup returns CDR1 MDHEN and CDR2 SYDVKM. V lost 3 bases, J lost 9 bases, and 12 bases lay in between. CDR3 loop: CASSLGGLGSPLHF. The CDR3 DNA reads TGTGCCAGCAGTTTGGGGGGGTTAGGTTCACCCCTCCACTTT.

The genes are TRBV4-1 and TRBJ1-2; 9 bases line up with TRBD1. This CDR3 is built from 15 residues. Germline CDR1 reads MGHRA; CDR2 reads YSYEKL. The V and J ends lost 8 bases and 1 base, in that order; junction bases with no gene match: 8. Here the CDR3 reads CASGPGQGYNYGYTF. CDR3 bases: TGCGCCAGCGGCCCGGGACAGGGTTATAACTATGGCTACACCTTC.

A note on this clonotype: A much larger clone is a single base away; this may be a read error. V gene TRBV28 combines with J gene TRBJ2-7; D is unresolved. This CDR3 contains 15 residues. The germline CDR1 and CDR2 sequences are MDHEN and SYDVKM. The V gene lost 5 bases and the J gene lost 6 bases, with 20 bases spanning the gap. The CDR3 spells CASSALGIQRSEQYF. Here the CDR3 DNA reads TGTGCCAGCAGTGCCCTGGGGATACAGAGGTCCGAGCAGTACTTC.

The rearrangement uses TRBV20-1 and TRBJ1-3; 8 nucleotides match TRBD1. Germline V lookup: CDR1 DFQATT, CDR2 SNEGSKA (reference sequence). V lost 5 bases, J lost 5 bases, and 8 bases stayed unmatched. The CDR3 length is 14 residues. CDR3 nucleotides: TGCAGTGCTTCCGACAGGGGCTCACGAAACACCATATATTTT. Protein sequence: CSASDRGSRNTIYF.

Points on this clonotype: A junction boundary mismatches the germline segment, possibly from a read error. The chain combines TRBV27 with TRBJ2-2, with 7 bases lining up with TRBD2. Germline CDR1 MNHEY, CDR2 SMNVEV (reference sequence). The CDR3 is made up of 16 amino acids. In DNA form, the CDR3 reads TGTGCCAGCAGTTTATGGGGAGGGGTGAACACCGGGGAGCTGCTTTTT. Amino acids: CASSLWGGVNTGELLF.

Of note for this clonotype: A clone one base away is much larger, so this may be a read error. V gene TRBV27 combines with J gene TRBJ2-1; D ambiguous. Germline assignment: CDR1 MNHEY and CDR2 SMNVEV (reference sequence). The CDR3 has 13 amino acids. The V and J ends lost 1 base and 4 bases respectively, with 5 bases between them. Here the CDR3 DNA reads TGTGCCAGCAGTTTATACGAGTACAATGAGCAGTTCTTC. The encoded protein is CASSLYEYNEQFF.

The CDR3 bases are TGCGCCAGCAGCCAAGTGGTGGAGCCTGGAGATACGCAGTATTTT. Its protein product is CASSQVVEPGDTQYF. The rearrangement joins TRBV4-3 to TRBJ2-3, with D hard to call. The CDR3 covers 15 residues. CDR1 is LGHNA and CDR2 is YSLEER in the germline V gene. V dropped 1 base and J dropped 5 bases, with 13 bases sitting between them.